These T cell receptor beta chains were read from a single sample in a study of shared clonotypes between healthy human individuals. The data were produced by immunoSEQ multiplex PCR, yet TCRdb's version contains in-frame clones alone and is incomplete. The data show under 1 million clones, about 92% seen once. The sequenced sample consisted of naive CD8+ T cells sorted from blood. The receptors derive from a man in his thirties or forties in good health. The conserved cysteine and the conserved F or W are not part of the CDR3 here. Fields, in order: V gene, clone size, CDR3 protein. The listing skips clone size in some rows; elsewhere it reads once, few, many or a size class.

TRBV7-9,-,ASSSTGLAGGHYNEQF
TRBV7-9,-,ASSLEGDIGANIQY
TRBV27,-,ASSLTGMNEQY
TRBV5-6,-,ASSLAGSTDTQY
TRBV2,-,ASSGGPSGRTDTQY
TRBV27,-,ASSFLLTGGIADTQY
TRBV7-9,once,ASGDLAGGYEQY
TRBV2,few,ASRLDSTSGNTIY
TRBV7-9,few,ASSGSGRADEQY
TRBV27,-,ASSFGGGGYGYT
TRBV6-5,-,ASSTVMNTEAF
TRBV6-5,-,ASSPTEYNEQF
TRBV28,once,ASNSGEDYNEQF
TRBV29-1,-,SVMGGLAGGHTYNEQF
TRBV4-1,-,ASSQGVTDEQY
TRBV27,-,ASSSYSGGNTGELF
TRBV7-9,-,ASSRPGQGTYEQY
TRBV30,-,AWSYGIHEQF
TRBV6-6,-,ASRRSDSPSSYEQY
TRBV11-2,-,ASSLDPGTGAYNEQF
TRBV27,-,ASSLHGEQGGREETQY
TRBV30,-,AWSLGTSSYEQY
TRBV6-4,-,ASGPTSGPGNEQF
TRBV6-1,-,ASSEPRDSELRNEQF
TRBV27,once,ASSFTGIWY
TRBV11-2,-,ASSPRDSKNIQY
TRBV30,few,AWSLGVGNTIY
TRBV9,once,ASSERVGYGYT
TRBV9,few,ASTQGQGVAEAF
TRBV28,-,ASSPSDVRWDRGHLGYGYT
TRBV11-2,-,ATGGVGLYEQY
TRBV7-9,-,ASSPAAGMGTEAF
TRBV5-6,-,ASSLIQGAGEQY
TRBV11-3,-,ASSPDSTDTQY
TRBV2,-,ASLGRTGGTTTNEKLF
TRBV7-3,-,ASSKGAGAPPYNEQF
TRBV5-1,-,ASRHAIGVGYEQY
TRBV29-1,-,SVERGLGYEQY
TRBV5-1,large,ASSWEGDQPQH
TRBV28,-,ASSPGTGGIGADTQY
TRBV2,-,ASSEGSSGTYEQY
TRBV7-9,-,ASSHDRYEQY
TRBV6-1,-,ASSGNTEAF
TRBV2,-,ASSRQGDNEQF
TRBV5-1,-,ASSLAPGQGNQETQY
TRBV29-1,few,SAQQRGTANYGYT
TRBV28,-,ASSVETNQPQH
TRBV2,-,ASSEGLAGNTDTQY